The 24 T cell receptor beta chains listed next were all sequenced from one sample in a study of blood T cell repertoires in COVID-19 (TCRdb year 2020). The library was obtained by the immunoSEQ multiplex PCR assay. This is the immuneACCESS table as TCRdb keeps it, with only in-frame sequences that have V and J called. A part of the clones is gone; compared with another copy, unresolved V genes explain less than half, and the rest is unexplained. In this sample the table shows 150,000 to 200,000 clones, 88% of which occur a single time. The ten most abundant clones make up 3.5% to 4.5% of the sample. The source material was peripheral blood. The receptors come from a human donor in a cohort sampled during active COVID-19.

This clone was detected once. The chain couples TRBV3-1 (or the pseudogene TRBV3-2) to TRBJ2-4, with D tentatively TRBD2 (6 bases). The germline V gene has CDR1 LGHDT and CDR2 YNNKEL (reference sequence). Trimming shortened V by 6 bases and J by 6 bases, and 12 bases separated the two germline ends. This CDR3 is 13 amino acids long. CDR3 nucleotides: TGTGCCAGCAGGGACCGGGAGAGAAACATTCAGTACTTC. This encodes CASRDRERNIQYF.

The rearrangement uses TRBV5-1 and TRBJ2-1, with a tentative D call TRBD2 (6 bases). The CDR3 has 16 residues. Germline V lookup: CDR1 SGHRS, CDR2 YFSETQ. Trimming pared 1 base from V and 4 bases from J, leaving 15 bases between. The CDR3 DNA follows: TGCGCCAGCAGCTTGAGGAGGAGGGGTCCGTACAATGAGCAGTTCTTC. Protein sequence: CASSLRRRGPYNEQFF. The whole variable domain, remainder taken from reference TRBV5-1 and TRBJ2-1, is KAGVTQTPRYLIKTRGQQVTLSCSPISGHRSVSWYQQTPGQGLQFLFEYFSETQRNKGNFPGRFSGRQFSNSRSEMNVSTLELGDSALYLCASSLRRRGPYNEQFFGPGTRLTVL.

This clone appeared once. A read error may account for a junction end that differs from germline. The chain combines TRBV7-7 with TRBJ2-7, with D maybe TRBD2 (6 bases). Looked up from germline, CDR1 is SSHAT and CDR2 is FNYEAQ (reference sequence). This CDR3 is built from 13 residues. CDR3 amino acids: CASSPRLGYEQYF. Here the CDR3 DNA reads TGTGCTAGCAGCCCACGACTAGGGTACGAGCAGTACTTC.

This clone was found once. This sequence joins TRBV11-2 and TRBJ1-4; the D is unclear. The germline gives CDR1 SGHAT, CDR2 FQNNGV. V lost 1 base, J lost 8 bases, and 14 bases lay in between. The CDR3 spans 15 residues. CDR3 nucleotide sequence: TGTGCCAGCAGCTTAGTAGGCACCCAGCGGGAAAAACTGTTTTTT. It translates to CASSLVGTQREKLFF.

The chain employs TRBV7-9 and TRBJ1-4, with TRBD1 as a possible D gene (6 bases). The CDR3 is made up of 16 amino acids. Germline-derived CDR1 and CDR2 are SEHNR and FQNEAQ (reference sequence). The V and J ends lost 5 bases and 5 bases respectively, with 18 bases between them. This CDR3 is CASSPGWGPVNEKLFF. The CDR3 nucleotides are TGTGCCAGCAGCCCAGGGTGGGGGCCGGTGAATGAAAAACTGTTTTTT.

This clone was recorded only once. This rearrangement joins TRBV5-1 to TRBJ1-1, with TRBD1 as a possible D gene (5 bases). Trimming left V 3 bases short and J 2 bases short, with 14 bases between. This CDR3 has 15 amino acids. Germline lookup yields CDR1 SGHRS and CDR2 YFSETQ. This CDR3 is CASSSSGTGNTEAFF. The CDR3 DNA sequence: TGCGCCAGCAGCTCTTCCGGGACTGGAAACACTGAAGCTTTCTTT.

The chain links TRBV19 to TRBJ2-6; perhaps TRBD2 as D (5 bases). Germline V gene sequence: CDR1 LNHDA, CDR2 SQIVND (reference sequence). CDR3 length equals 17 residues. V lost 5 bases and J 0 bases, leaving 14 bases between the germline ends. CDR3 coding DNA: TGTGCCAGTAGTCCCCGGGGTCGGAGCTCTGGGGCCAACGTCCTGACTTTC. Protein: CASSPRGRSSGANVLTF.

This clone has just one count. The rearrangement links TRBV6-5 to TRBJ1-3, with TRBD1 identical over 7 bases. V dropped 8 bases and J dropped 4; count of bases not matched to a gene: 8. The germline CDR1 and CDR2 sequences are MNHEY and SVGAGI. This CDR3 has 14 amino acids. The CDR3 DNA follows: TGTGCCAGCCAGAGGGGGCTTGGAGGAAACACCATATATTTT. Encoded protein: CASQRGLGGNTIYF.

V is TRBV29-1 and J is TRBJ1-5, with D tentatively TRBD1 (6 bases). Trimming pared 7 bases from V and 3 bases from J, leaving 16 bases between. Germline loops: CDR1 SQVTM, CDR2 ANQGSEA. This CDR3 has 14 amino acids. CDR3 amino acids: CSATHRQANQPQHF. For the CDR3, the DNA is TGCAGCGCTACGCACAGACAGGCCAATCAGCCCCAGCATTTT.

This chain joins TRBV28 and TRBJ1-5; the D gene is possibly TRBD1 (5 bases). The V gene's germline CDR1 is MDHEN and CDR2 SYDVKM. V shed 3 bases and J shed 3 bases, with 9 bases lying between them. The CDR3 consists of 14 residues. The CDR3, as DNA: TGTGCCAGCAGTTTGGCACAGGACAATCAGCCCCAGCATTTT. Residues: CASSLAQDNQPQHF.

Worth noting for this clone: Other DNA sequences in the same sample also yield this CDR3. This rearrangement joins TRBV3-1 (or the pseudogene TRBV3-2) to TRBJ2-4; a possible D gene is TRBD1 (5 bases). The CDR3 totals 15 residues. The ends were cut back, 0 bases at V and 1 base at J, with 7 bases in the middle. Per germline, CDR1 LGHDT and CDR2 YNNKEL (reference sequence). The CDR3 spells CASSQEAGAKNIQYF. CDR3 bases: TGTGCCAGCAGCCAAGAGGCAGGGGCCAAAAACATTCAGTACTTC.

The J gene is TRBJ1-4, the V gene TRBV18; no reliable D call. Per germline, CDR1 KGHSH and CDR2 LQKENI. The V end lost 2 bases, the J end lost 8 bases, and 9 bases lay between the germline ends. The CDR3 loop spans 13 amino acids. The CDR3 DNA reads TGTGCCAGCTCACCAGCCGCGGGCGAAAAACTGTTTTTT. Its translation is CASSPAAGEKLFF.

The gene calls are TRBV5-6 and TRBJ1-6; D gene ambiguous. The V and J ends lost 0 bases and 9 bases respectively, with 13 bases between them. CDR1 and CDR2 (germline): SGHDT, YYEEEE. The CDR3 length is 15 residues. The CDR3 is CASSLDSPTTSPLHF. The DNA of the CDR3 is TGTGCCAGCAGCTTGGACAGCCCCACGACTTCACCCCTCCACTTT.

This chain connects TRBV19 to TRBJ1-4, with TRBD1 matching 9 bases. This CDR3 comprises 17 residues. The germline gives CDR1 LNHDA, CDR2 SQIVND (reference sequence). The J segment lost 3 bases and the V segment lost 4 bases, leaving 9 bases of the junction unmatched. This CDR3 reads CASSTSRDRAANEKLFF. The CDR3 coding sequence is TGTGCCAGTAGTACCTCCCGGGACAGGGCGGCTAATGAAAAACTGTTTTTT.

V usage is TRBV18 and J usage is TRBJ2-1, with 8 bases lining up with TRBD2. The CDR3 has 15 residues. V gave up 0 bases and J gave up 10 bases; unmatched junction bases: 8. Germline loops: CDR1 KGHSH, CDR2 LQKENI. The CDR3, as DNA: TGTGCCAGCTCACCACCGGCGGGACTAGACGGGGAGCAGTTCTTC. Translation gives CASSPPAGLDGEQFF. Drawing the rest from reference TRBV18 and TRBJ2-1, the complete variable domain is NAGVMQNPRHLVRRRGQEARLRCSPMKGHSHVYWYRQLPEEGLKFMVYLQKENIIDESGMPKERFSAEFPKEGPSILRIQQVVRGDSAAYFCASSPPAGLDGEQFFGPGTRLTVL.

This clone was seen a handful of times. The chain has TRBV30 and TRBJ1-5; no firm D call. The germline CDR1 and CDR2 sequences are GTSNPN and SVGIG (reference sequence). The CDR3 totals 14 residues. Trimming took off 1 base at V and 1 base at J, with 8 bases between the two ends. CDR3 DNA: TGTGCCTGGAGTGGTCGGGTAAGCAATCAGCCCCAGCATTTT. Protein: CAWSGRVSNQPQHF.

This clone was recorded only once. The chain couples TRBV9 to TRBJ1-1, with D unclear. The germline V gene has CDR1 SGDLS and CDR2 YYNGEE. With 3 bases removed from V and 4 bases from J, the gap between germline ends came to 13 bases. The CDR3 loop spans 14 amino acids. DNA of the CDR3: TGTGCCAGCAGCGCCTGGGGTGAGGGCACTGAAGCTTTCTTT. This translates into CASSAWGEGTEAFF. Together with reference TRBV9 and TRBJ1-1, the CDR3 gives the full variable domain: DSGVTQTPKHLITATGQRVTLRCSPRSGDLSVYWYQQSLDQGLQFLIQYYNGEERAKGNILERFSAQQFPDLHSELNLSSLELGDSALYFCASSAWGEGTEAFFGQGTRLTVV.

J is TRBJ1-6 and V is TRBV27, with 8 bases aligning to TRBD1. Germline loops: CDR1 MNHEY, CDR2 SMNVEV (reference sequence). Unmatched junction bases numbered 6, after V lost 4 bases and J lost 7 bases. The CDR3 sequence is 15 residues long. CDR3 protein: CASSSPTGENSPLHF. In DNA, the CDR3 is TGTGCCAGCAGTTCCCCGACAGGGGAGAATTCACCCCTCCACTTT.

The CDR3 protein is CAIQGAGNQPQHF. The DNA for the CDR3 is TGTGCCATCCAGGGGGCAGGCAATCAGCCCCAGCATTTT. The chain joins TRBV24-1 to TRBJ1-5, with 8 nucleotides matching TRBD1. Per germline, CDR1 KGHDR and CDR2 SFDVKD. The CDR3 contains 13 residues. Trimming cost V 11 bases and J 2 bases; bases outside gene matches: 4.

The chain uses TRBV18 and TRBJ2-3; 8 nucleotides line up with TRBD2. Germline CDR1 KGHSH, CDR2 LQKENI. The CDR3 spans 14 residues. V lost 5 bases and J lost 2; bases outside the gene matches: 3. The CDR3 sequence is CASSLAGTTDTQYF. CDR3 nucleotide sequence: TGTGCCAGCTCATTAGCGGGGACCACAGATACGCAGTATTTT.

The V and J genes are TRBV7-7 and TRBJ2-2; 10 bases are a match to TRBD1. The ends lost 1 base at V and 7 bases at J; junction bases unmatched: 9. Germline loops: CDR1 SSHAT, CDR2 FNYEAQ (reference sequence). CDR3 length equals 17 residues. The CDR3 region has the DNA TGTGCCAGCAGCTTAGGCCCTCCGGGACAGGGGCACGGGGAGCTGTTTTTT. It yields the protein CASSLGPPGQGHGELFF.

This rearrangement joins TRBV25-1 to TRBJ1-2, with D unclear. The CDR3 consists of 14 residues. V was pared by 3 bases and J by 8 bases, with 16 bases between. The germline V gene encodes CDR1 MGHDK and CDR2 SYGVNS. The CDR3, as DNA: TGTGCCAGCAGTGAGGCGTCTGGGCTTGGGGGCTACACCTTC. It codes for CASSEASGLGGYTF.

The V gene is TRBV19, the J gene TRBJ2-1; 9 bases map to TRBD1. The length of the CDR3 is 17 residues. The germline CDR1 and CDR2 sequences are LNHDA and SQIVND (reference sequence). V trimming: 3 bases; J trimming: 6 bases; junction bases outside the gene matches: 12. CDR3 amino acids: CASSMGDRAVLRNEQFF. CDR3 nucleotides: TGTGCCAGTAGTATGGGGGACAGGGCGGTTCTACGCAATGAGCAGTTCTTC.

This clone has just a few counts. J is TRBJ1-1 and V is TRBV7-2; D unresolved. In germline, CDR1 is SGHTA, CDR2 FQGNSA. Trimming pared 7 bases from V and 0 bases from J, leaving 15 bases between. CDR3 length equals 15 residues. In DNA, the CDR3 is TGTGCCAGCAAATCATCCACAGTCATGAACACTGAAGCTTTCTTT. The encoded protein is CASKSSTVMNTEAFF.